This T cell receptor beta chain was sequenced in a study of T cells after yellow fever vaccination (dated by TCRdb to 2018 to 2020). Study-level background: Using CD3, CD45RA, CCR7 and CD95 staining, memory subsets (EM, EMRA, CM and Tscm) were sorted on a BD FACS Aria III. The SMART-Seq v4 Ultra Low Input RNA kit was used to prepare libraries from fractions with low cell numbers. To track T-cell clones before and after primary and booster YFV17D yellow fever vaccination, bulk TCR alpha and beta repertoires were sequenced longitudinally. The cohort comprised two healthy male donors, one aged 18 to 29 and one aged 30 to 40 years. Blood was collected at multiple timepoints before and after primary and secondary immunization, and bulk PBMC replicates and cell subsets were isolated. Sorting of memory subsets took place on days 0, 15 and 45 and at 18 months after primary vaccination, as well as on days 0, 15 and 45 after the 30-year booster. Results and caveats for the whole study, not just this receptor: Most clones expanded after primary vaccination were re-detected after the booster (almost 98% of CD4 and 88% of CD8), suggesting broad memory maintenance. In the sorted memory subsets on day 0, nearly all of the vaccine-responding clonotypes fell below detection. Because the study included only a couple of donors, the extent to which the findings can be generalized is limited. Compared with the primary T-cell response, the secondary T-cell response was faster but weaker, reaching its peak on day 5 rather than on day 15. FACS-sorted repertoires could contain abundant contaminating clonotypes from the bulk population, so computational filtering was required. A small fraction of clonotypes showed up in both the CD4 and CD8 compartments, probably as a result of convergent recombination.

TCR cDNA was made using 5'RACE template switching, a step that added a universal primer site and unique molecular identifiers. cDNA synthesis was primed from both the TCR alpha and TCR beta constant segments. Two PCR steps were used to amplify libraries, with sample barcodes and sequencing adapters being added in the second step. Libraries were sequenced on Illumina HiSeq 2500 (2x100 bp) or NovaSeq (2x150 bp). In the source study's methods: MIGEC was used to demultiplex reads and collapse the reads into UMI consensus sequences, and MiXCR was used for V(D)J alignment. Vaccine-responding clonotypes were identified with edgeR using replicate PBMC samples, with FDR below 0.01 and a log2 fold change above 5 up to day 15 being required. Each bulk clonotype received a CD4 or CD8 identity based on whether the sequenced CD4 or CD8 repertoire contained that clonotype at higher abundance. To estimate how each clone was distributed across memory phenotypes, clonotype frequencies in memory subsets were weighted by the numbers of FACS-sorted cells. TCRdb reanalyzed the raw reads on its own, using fastp at Q25 for trimming and MiXCR for clone calling, and kept in-frame beta chains. A single entry per CDR3 protein holds the most common genes and DNA from its merged rows. The V and J calls here are based on TCRdb, not the publication. Recorded for this sample are 46,000 or so distinct CDR3 sequences; more than 6% of them occurred a single time. Of the sample, roughly a tenth is held by the ten largest clones.

In light of the paper, this sample's treatment or condition label describes: live attenuated yellow fever vaccine strain. A standard Ficoll-Paque protocol was used to isolate PBMCs from peripheral blood. For sorted memory subsets, RNA extraction was done with the RNeasy Micro Kit. CDR1 and CDR2 are drawn from the germline V gene (reference sequence): DFQATT, SNEGSKA. Reading from cysteine to phenylalanine, the CDR3 counts 17 amino acids. Solely the CDR3 DNA is kept, with 51 bases framed from the first base. V ends up 3 bases short and J 0 bases short, with an unmatched junction base count of 11. This clonotype has just a few counts. Base qualities were left out, and no much larger clone turns up one base away.

Sequencing used PBMCs, either bulk or a sorted T-cell subset (CD4+, CD8+, memory, or dextramer-sorted; not recorded which), obtained 45 days after the yellow fever booster vaccination. This TCR was recovered from a man aged 25 to 40 who received the YFV17D yellow fever vaccine. The rearrangement combines TRBV20-1 with TRBJ2-3; TRBD2 matches 8 bases in the middle. The DNA sequence reads TGCAGTGCTAGTTCCAGCGGGAGAGTAGGAAGCACAGATACGCAGTATTTT. Translated, it gives CSASSSGRVGSTDTQYF.